The entry below gives a single T cell receptor (beta chain) sequence along with its context. A few counts support this clone. There is no known antigen for this receptor. Nothing much larger sits one base from this clone, and base qualities are not available. Each clonotype received, on average, around 10x coverage in deep resolution sequencing performed on a MiSeq, where the target depth lay between 1 in 1 million and 1 in 200,000 T cells. TCR beta libraries were generated with the immunoSEQ hsTCRB Kit. Regarding the original processing steps: The data were analyzed with ImmunoSEQ Analyzer and ImmunoSEQ Data Assistant, and V, D and J gene assignments followed IMGT definitions. Clonality, which ranges from 0 to 1, was calculated by subtracting the normalized Shannon entropy of productive rearrangement frequencies from one. Only overrepresented clonotypes making up at least 0.05% of the repertoire of each patient were included in the public clonotype analysis. Some 13 repertoires from age-matched healthy donors, obtained from immuneACCESS, served as clonality controls. The table comes from immuneACCESS by way of TCRdb, which keeps in-frame sequences with V and J called. Part of the clones is missing from these tables; in studies checked, under half for an unresolved V gene and the rest for unknown reasons. The DNA gave D and trimming, while V, J and clone size come from that table. The sample data list roughly 330,000 clones, and roughly 67% of these were observed just once. The top ten hold just under 6.5% of the sample.

Trimming at the junction amounts to 5 bases on V and 2 bases on J, and the germline ends lie 15 bases apart. CDR3 length: 15 amino acids, cysteine to phenylalanine. Of all the DNA, just the CDR3 is kept, 45 bases in frame from base 1. Based on the germline V gene (reference sequence), the CDR1 and CDR2 sequences are MNHNY and SVGAGI. The data belong to a study of cytotoxic CD8 clonotypes in ibrutinib-treated CLL (dated by TCRdb to the early 2020s). Broadly, across the study: The cohort included around 16 treatment-naive and eleven to twelve relapsed/refractory patients; roughly 17 were IGHV unmutated. Of the 86 participants in the trial, about two dozen had longitudinal samples available. Response samples were obtained after a median of roughly eleven months of treatment, with a range of roughly 6 to 40 months. Patients were still on ibrutinib when every remission and progressive disease sample was collected. Responses were partial in 25 or so patients and complete in 2; after median about 5.5 years follow-up, some 14 stayed in remission and roughly twelve progressed. Cryopreserved peripheral blood mononuclear cells were obtained prior to treatment, at the time of response, and at either disease progression or sustained remission. On average, each sample yielded 255,043 productive templates and about 95,000 productive rearrangements.

Beyond this particular receptor, the publication reports: Sampling times were not matched between sustained-remission and progressing patients, and lymph node repertoires were not studied. Public clonotypes were rare and either shrank or stayed stable during treatment, and the rise in clonality at ibrutinib response reflected expansion of private clonotypes. At ibrutinib response clonality went up, during sustained remission it held steady, and at progression it dropped back toward baseline. Baseline clonality exceeded that of age-matched healthy donors and correlated strongly with circulating CD8+ T-cell counts.

Approximately 2 micrograms of genomic DNA were extracted from cryopreserved PBMCs for TCR beta library preparation. Longitudinal blood samples from CLL patients receiving ibrutinib monotherapy were subjected to high-throughput TCR beta sequencing. The patients took part in an open-label, single-center phase 2 trial of ibrutinib monotherapy. The chain employs TRBV6-6 and TRBJ1-2; the D gene identity is not certain. The source is a human donor with chronic lymphocytic leukemia. The starting material was PBMCs, obtained after 36 months of ibrutinib treatment. DNA sequence: TGTGCCAGCAGTCTCGACTCCTTAGCCAACTATGGCTACACCTTC. The translation is CASSLDSLANYGYTF.